This T cell receptor (beta chain) was sequenced for a study of T cells in Graves' hyperthyroidism and ophthalmopathy. Study-wide context: Peripheral blood was obtained at initial diagnosis, preceding any treatment. Study-level results: Ophthalmopathy was predicted by the model a median of approximately 6 months ahead of onset.

Regions amplified from RNA transcripts were the TCR beta CDR3 regions. A first-round RT-PCR of the TCR CDR3 used the HTBI primer set. TCRdb fed the multiplex PCR reads into MiXCR, producing one record per CDR3 protein. The table shows some 27,000 distinct CDR3 sequences, with under 55% occurring only once. Comment on this clonotype: Its antigen remains unknown.

There are 15 residues in the CDR3. V lost 9 bases to trimming and J lost 3 bases; unmatched junction nucleotides: 5. The germline V gene has CDR1 SGHVS and CDR2 FQNEAQ. The PBMCs were taken from roughly 10 ml of fresh peripheral blood. This clonotype was obtained from a woman in her 30s with Graves' hyperthyroidism. The material sequenced was blood. The chain links TRBV7-8 to TRBJ2-2; 12 bases map to TRBD2. As DNA, the CDR3 is TGTGCCAGTAGGACTAGCGGGGAGGACACCGGGGAGCTGTTTTTT. Its protein product is CASRTSGEDTGELFF.